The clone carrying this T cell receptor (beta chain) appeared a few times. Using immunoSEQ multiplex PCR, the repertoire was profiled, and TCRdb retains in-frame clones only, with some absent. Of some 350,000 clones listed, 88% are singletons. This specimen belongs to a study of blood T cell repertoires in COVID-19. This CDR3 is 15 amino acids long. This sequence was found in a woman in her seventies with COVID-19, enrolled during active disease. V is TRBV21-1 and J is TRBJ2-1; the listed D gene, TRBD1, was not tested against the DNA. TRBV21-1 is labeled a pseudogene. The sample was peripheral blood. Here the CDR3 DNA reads TGTGCCAGCAGCGGGACAGGGGATACCTACAATGAGCAGTTCTTC. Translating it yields CASSGTGDTYNEQFF.